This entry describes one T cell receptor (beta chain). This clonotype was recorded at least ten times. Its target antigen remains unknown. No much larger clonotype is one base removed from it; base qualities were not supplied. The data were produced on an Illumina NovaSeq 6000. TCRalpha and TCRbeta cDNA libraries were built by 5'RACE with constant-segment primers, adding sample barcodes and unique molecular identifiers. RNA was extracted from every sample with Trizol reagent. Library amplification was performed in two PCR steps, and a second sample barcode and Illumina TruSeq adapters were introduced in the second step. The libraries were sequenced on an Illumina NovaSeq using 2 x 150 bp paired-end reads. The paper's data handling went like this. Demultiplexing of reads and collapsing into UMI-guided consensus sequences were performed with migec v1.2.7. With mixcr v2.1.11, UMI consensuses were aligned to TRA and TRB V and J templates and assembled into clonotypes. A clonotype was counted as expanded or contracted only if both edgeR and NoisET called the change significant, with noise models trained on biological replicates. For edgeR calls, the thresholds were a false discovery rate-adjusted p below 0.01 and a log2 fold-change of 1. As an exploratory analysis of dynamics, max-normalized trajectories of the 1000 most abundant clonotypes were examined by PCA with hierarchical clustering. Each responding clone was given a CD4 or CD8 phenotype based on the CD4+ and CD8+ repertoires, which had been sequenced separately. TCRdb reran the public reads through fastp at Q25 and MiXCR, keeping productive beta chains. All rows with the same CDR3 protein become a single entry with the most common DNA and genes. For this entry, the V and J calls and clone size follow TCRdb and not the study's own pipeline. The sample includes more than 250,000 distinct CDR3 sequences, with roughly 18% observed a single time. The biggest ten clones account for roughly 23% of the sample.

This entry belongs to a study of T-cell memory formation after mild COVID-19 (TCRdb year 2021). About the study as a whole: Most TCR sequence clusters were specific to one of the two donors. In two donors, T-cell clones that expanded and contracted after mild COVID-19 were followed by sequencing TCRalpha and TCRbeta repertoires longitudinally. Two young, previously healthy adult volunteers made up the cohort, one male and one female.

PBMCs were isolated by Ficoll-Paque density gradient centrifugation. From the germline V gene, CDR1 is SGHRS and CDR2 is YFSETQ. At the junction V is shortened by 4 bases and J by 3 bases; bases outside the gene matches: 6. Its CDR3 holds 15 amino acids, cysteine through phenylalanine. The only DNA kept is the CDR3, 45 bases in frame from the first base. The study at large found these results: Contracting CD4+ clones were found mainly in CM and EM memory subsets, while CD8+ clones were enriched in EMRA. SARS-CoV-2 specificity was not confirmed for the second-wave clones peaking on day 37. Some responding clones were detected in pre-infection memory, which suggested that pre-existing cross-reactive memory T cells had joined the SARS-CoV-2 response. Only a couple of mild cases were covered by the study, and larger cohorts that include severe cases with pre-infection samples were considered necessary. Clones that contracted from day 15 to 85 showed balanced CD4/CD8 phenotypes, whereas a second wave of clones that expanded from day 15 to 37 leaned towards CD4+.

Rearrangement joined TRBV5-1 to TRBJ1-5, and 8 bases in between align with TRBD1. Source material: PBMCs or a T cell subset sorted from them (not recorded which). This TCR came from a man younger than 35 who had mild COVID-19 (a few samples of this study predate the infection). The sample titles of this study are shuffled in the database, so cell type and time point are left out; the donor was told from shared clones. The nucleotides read TGCGCCAGCAGCGTCGGGACAGGCTACAATCAGCCCCAGCATTTT. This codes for CASSVGTGYNQPQHF. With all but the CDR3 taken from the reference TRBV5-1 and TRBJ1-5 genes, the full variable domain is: KAGVTQTPRYLIKTRGQQVTLSCSPISGHRSVSWYQQTPGQGLQFLFEYFSETQRNKGNFPGRFSGRQFSNSRSEMNVSTLELGDSALYLCASSVGTGYNQPQHFGDGTRLSIL.